The 20 T cell receptor beta chains reported below all come from one sample, sequenced in a study of T cell repertoires in cytomegalovirus infection (dated 2019 in TCRdb). Sequencing was carried out with an Illumina HiSeq 1500. The public sequencing data were trimmed at Q25 with fastp and processed into clonotypes with MiXCR by TCRdb, which kept only in-frame beta chains. Rows merge per CDR3 protein into single entries with the most common DNA and genes. In this sample the table shows approximately 750,000 distinct CDR3 sequences, roughly 35% of which occur a single time. The ten largest clones capture around 2.8% of the sample. The sample was PBMCs. These TCRs come from a human donor in good health (CMV status not recorded). Some clones in this sample may be carry-over from other donors' samples.

The chain employs TRBV7-9 and TRBJ2-7; a weak D match, TRBD2 (8 bases). The CDR3 length is 16 residues. V was shortened by 3 bases and J by 5 bases, with 20 bases between the two germline ends. The germline gives CDR1 SEHNR, CDR2 FQNEAQ (reference sequence). The CDR3 DNA reads as TGTGCCAGCAGCTTCAACAGGGGCCGGGGGGGACACGAGCAGTACTTC. Its translation is CASSFNRGRGGHEQYF.

This clonotype was picked up many times. V usage is TRBV7-8 and J usage is TRBJ1-2, with D perhaps TRBD1 (5 bases). The V end lost 0 bases, the J end lost 2 bases, and 10 bases lay between the germline ends. Germline V gene sequence: CDR1 SGHVS, CDR2 FQNEAQ. The CDR3 length is 15 residues. In DNA, the CDR3 is TGTGCCAGCAGCTTAGCACAGGAAAACAACTATGGCTACACCTTC. Its protein product is CASSLAQENNYGYTF.

This chain connects TRBV7-3 to TRBJ1-1; 12 positions match TRBD1. Germline V gene data show CDR1 as SGHTA and CDR2 as FQGTGA. Trimming took 3 bases from V and 4 from J; bases not matched to a gene: 12. This CDR3 is built from 18 residues. DNA for the CDR3: TGTGCCAGCAGCTTCTTTTCCTGGGACAGGGGGCGGGGCACTGAAGCTTTCTTT. It encodes CASSFFSWDRGRGTEAFF.

V gene TRBV7-6 combines with J gene TRBJ2-1, with TRBD2 matching over 14 bases. The CDR3 has 16 residues. Germline V gene lookup returns CDR1 SGHVS and CDR2 FNYEAQ. With 2 bases clipped from V and 7 bases from J, the junction kept 4 bases outside the gene matches. The CDR3 DNA follows: TGTGCCAGCAGCTTAAGGACTAGCGGGGGGAAAAATGAGCAGTTCTTC. As protein: CASSLRTSGGKNEQFF.

The CDR3 loop is CASSLPQGSYNEQFF. For the CDR3, the DNA is TGTGCCAGCAGTTTACCTCAGGGTTCCTACAATGAGCAGTTCTTC. The chain combines TRBV28 with TRBJ2-1, with D maybe TRBD1 (5 bases). The CDR3 runs to 15 residues. V lost 2 bases, J lost 1 base, and 9 bases lay in between. The germline V gene has CDR1 MDHEN and CDR2 SYDVKM.

The rearrangement joins TRBV12-3 or TRBV12-4 to TRBJ1-4, with D perhaps matching TRBD1 (5 bases). V gave up 7 bases and J gave up 7 bases, with 16 bases separating them. The CDR3 has 14 residues. The CDR3 loop is CASTGAGMSEKLFF. CDR3 sequence (DNA): TGTGCCAGCACCGGTGCAGGGATGAGTGAAAAACTGTTTTTT.

The chain links TRBV20-1 to TRBJ1-5; no firm D call. The CDR3 contains 12 residues. In germline, CDR1 is DFQATT, CDR2 SNEGSKA (reference sequence). V lost 3 bases and J lost 1, with 4 bases in between. CDR3 region: CSASMSNQPQHF. The CDR3 bases are TGCAGTGCTAGCATGAGCAATCAGCCCCAGCATTTT.

The sample holds a few counts of this clonotype. V and J are TRBV28 and TRBJ2-1, with TRBD2 matching 15 bases. Germline V gene sequence: CDR1 MDHEN, CDR2 SYDVKM. The CDR3 length is 15 residues. The CDR3 DNA is TGTGGGACTAGCGGGGGGGCAATCGGCCACAATGAGCAGTTCTTC. Translating it yields CGTSGGAIGHNEQFF.

The chain joins TRBV27 to TRBJ2-7; the D is unclear. This CDR3 spans 13 amino acids. Trimming took off 2 bases at V and 3 bases at J, with 8 bases between the two ends. CDR1 is MNHEY, CDR2 SMNVEV, per germline (reference sequence). CDR3 loop: CASSLVINYEQYF. CDR3 sequence (DNA): TGTGCCAGCAGTTTAGTAATCAACTACGAGCAGTACTTC.

In its sample, this clonotype was seen once. The rearrangement links TRBV30 to TRBJ2-1; TRBD1 is a possible D gene (6 bases). Per germline, CDR1 GTSNPN and CDR2 SVGIG (reference sequence). The V end lost 0 bases, the J end lost 3 bases, and 15 bases lay between the germline ends. CDR3 length: 16 amino acids. The CDR3: CAWSVFPGVIYNEQFF. The CDR3 bases are TGTGCCTGGAGTGTCTTTCCAGGGGTCATCTACAATGAGCAGTTCTTC.

This clonotype was counted only a few times. This chain connects TRBV27 to TRBJ2-3, with no clear D. The germline V gene has CDR1 MNHEY and CDR2 SMNVEV (reference sequence). V shed 5 bases and J shed 0 bases, with 12 bases lying between them. The CDR3 covers 15 residues. CDR3 region: CASSPQLPSTDTQYF. The CDR3 DNA reads as TGTGCCAGCAGTCCCCAGCTACCTAGCACAGATACGCAGTATTTT.

Many counts were recorded for this clonotype. V usage is TRBV7-2 and J usage is TRBJ2-3, with D possibly being TRBD2 (6 bases). V gave up 9 bases and J gave up 1 base, with 14 bases separating them. Germline V gives CDR1 SGHTA, CDR2 FQGNSA. CDR3 length: 14 amino acids. Here the CDR3 DNA reads TGTGCCAGTAAGCGCGGGATCGGCACAGATACGCAGTATTTT. It specifies CASKRGIGTDTQYF.

This clonotype was seen only a few times. This sequence joins TRBV7-8 and TRBJ2-7; D could derive from TRBD1 or TRBD2 (5 bases each). Trimming took off 1 base at V and 2 bases at J, with 12 bases between the two ends. This CDR3 region has 15 residues. Germline assignment: CDR1 SGHVS and CDR2 FQNEAQ. Here the CDR3 reads CASSLERGDTYEQYF. CDR3 sequence (DNA): TGTGCCAGCAGCTTAGAACGGGGCGACACCTACGAGCAGTACTTC.

This clonotype was seen a few times. The V gene is TRBV7-3, the J gene TRBJ2-1; a possible D gene is TRBD1 (5 bases). V lost 3 bases and J lost 8, with 11 bases in between. The CDR3 is 13 amino acids. Germline assignment: CDR1 SGHTA and CDR2 FQGTGA. The CDR3, as DNA: TGTGCCAGCAGCTTTCAGGGCAGGGATGAGCAGTTCTTC. The encoded protein is CASSFQGRDEQFF.

This clonotype was observed many times. The chain employs TRBV7-6 and TRBJ2-3, with a tentative D call TRBD2 (5 bases). Trimming pared 5 bases from V and 1 base from J, leaving 10 bases between. Germline V gene sequence: CDR1 SGHVS, CDR2 FNYEAQ. This CDR3 contains 14 residues. The CDR3 DNA follows: TGTGCCAGCAGCCTCTGGGAGCGCACAGATACGCAGTATTTT. It encodes CASSLWERTDTQYF.

This clonotype was found many times. V usage is TRBV2 and J usage is TRBJ2-6; possible D gene TRBD1, 5 bases. Trimming shortened V by 7 bases and J by 3 bases, and 7 bases separated the two germline ends. The CDR3 has 13 residues. Germline V gene sequence: CDR1 SNHLY, CDR2 FYNNEI. CDR3 loop: CASKGDGANVLTF. In nucleotides, the CDR3 is TGTGCCAGCAAAGGGGATGGGGCCAACGTCCTGACTTTC.

This chain joins TRBV11-2 and TRBJ2-7; 7 nucleotides agree with TRBD1. This CDR3 is 15 amino acids long. Trimming removed 1 base from V and 6 bases from J; junction bases left unmatched: 9. Germline V lookup: CDR1 SGHAT, CDR2 FQNNGV. CDR3 in DNA: TGTGCCAGCAGCTTAGCGACAGGGTTTGCTGGCGAGCAGTACTTC. It is translated as CASSLATGFAGEQYF.

This chain joins TRBV28 and TRBJ1-2; a weak D match, TRBD1 (5 bases). The CDR3 is 14 amino acids. The V end lost 5 bases, the J end lost 2 bases, and 12 bases lay between the germline ends. Germline V gene data show CDR1 as MDHEN and CDR2 as SYDVKM. The CDR3 region has the DNA TGTGCCAGCAGTCTTCAGGGAGGCAACTATGGCTACACCTTC. Protein: CASSLQGGNYGYTF.

This clonotype has only one observation. The gene calls are TRBV2 and TRBJ2-1; 9 nucleotides agree with TRBD2. The CDR3 covers 16 residues. V lost 4 bases, J lost 5 bases, and 9 bases stayed unmatched. Germline CDR1 SNHLY, CDR2 FYNNEI. The CDR3 loop is CASSVAREGLDNEQFF. CDR3 sequence (DNA): TGTGCCAGCAGTGTAGCGCGGGAGGGATTGGACAATGAGCAGTTCTTC.

With respect to this clonotype: Its ends do not fully match the called genes, so a read error is possible. This chain uses TRBV6-1 with TRBJ1-5; 8 positions match TRBD1. Germline V CDR1 and CDR2: MNHNS, SASEGT. The CDR3 has 15 residues. CDR3 residues: CDSSEGGQGGQPQHF. The CDR3 DNA reads TGTGACAGCAGTGAAGGAGGACAGGGAGGGCAGCCCCAGCATTTT.